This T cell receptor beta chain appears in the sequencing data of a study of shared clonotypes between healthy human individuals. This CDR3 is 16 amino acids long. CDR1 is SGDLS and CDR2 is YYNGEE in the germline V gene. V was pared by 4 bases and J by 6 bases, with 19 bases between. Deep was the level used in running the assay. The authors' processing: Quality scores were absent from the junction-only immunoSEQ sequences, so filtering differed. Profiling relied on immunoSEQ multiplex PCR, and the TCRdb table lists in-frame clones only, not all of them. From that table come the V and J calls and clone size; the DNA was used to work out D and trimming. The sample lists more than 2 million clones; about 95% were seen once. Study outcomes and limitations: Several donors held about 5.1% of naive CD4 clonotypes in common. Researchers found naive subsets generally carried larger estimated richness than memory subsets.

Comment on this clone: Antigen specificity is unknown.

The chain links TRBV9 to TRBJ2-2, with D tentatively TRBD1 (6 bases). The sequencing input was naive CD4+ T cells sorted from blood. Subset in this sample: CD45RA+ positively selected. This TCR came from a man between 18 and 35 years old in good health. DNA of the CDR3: TGTGCCAGCAGCACCCTGACAGGCCCTTTAGCCGGGGAGCTGTTTTTT. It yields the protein CASSTLTGPLAGELFF. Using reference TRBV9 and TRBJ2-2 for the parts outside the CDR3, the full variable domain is DSGVTQTPKHLITATGQRVTLRCSPRSGDLSVYWYQQSLDQGLQFLIQYYNGEERAKGNILERFSAQQFPDLHSELNLSSLELGDSALYFCASSTLTGPLAGELFFGEGSRLTVL.